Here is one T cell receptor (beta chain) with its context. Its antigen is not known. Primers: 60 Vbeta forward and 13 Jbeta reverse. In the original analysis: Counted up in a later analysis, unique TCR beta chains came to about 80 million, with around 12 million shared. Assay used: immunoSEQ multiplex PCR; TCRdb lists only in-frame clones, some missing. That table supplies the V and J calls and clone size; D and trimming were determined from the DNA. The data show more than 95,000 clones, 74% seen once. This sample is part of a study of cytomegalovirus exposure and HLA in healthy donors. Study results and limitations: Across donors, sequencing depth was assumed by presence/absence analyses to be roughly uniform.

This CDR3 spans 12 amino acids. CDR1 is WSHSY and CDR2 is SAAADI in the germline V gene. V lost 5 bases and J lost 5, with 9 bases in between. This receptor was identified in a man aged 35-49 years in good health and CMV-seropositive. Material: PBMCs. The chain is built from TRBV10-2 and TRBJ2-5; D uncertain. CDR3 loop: CASSLASETQYF. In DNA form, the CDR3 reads TGCGCCAGCAGTTTGGCTAGTGAGACCCAGTACTTC.